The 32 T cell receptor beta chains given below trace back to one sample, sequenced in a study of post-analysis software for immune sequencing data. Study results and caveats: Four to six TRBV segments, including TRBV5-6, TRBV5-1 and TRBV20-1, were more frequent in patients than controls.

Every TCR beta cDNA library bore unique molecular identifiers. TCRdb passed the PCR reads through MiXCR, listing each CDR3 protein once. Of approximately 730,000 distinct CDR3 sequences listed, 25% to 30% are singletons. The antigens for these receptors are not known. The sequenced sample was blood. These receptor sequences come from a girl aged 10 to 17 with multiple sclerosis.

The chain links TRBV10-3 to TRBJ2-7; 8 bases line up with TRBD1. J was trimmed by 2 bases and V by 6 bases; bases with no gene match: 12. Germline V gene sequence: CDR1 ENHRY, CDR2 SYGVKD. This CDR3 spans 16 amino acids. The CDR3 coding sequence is TGTGCCATCAGCCTACGCAGGACAGGGCGGGCCTACGAGCAGTACTTC. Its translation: CAISLRRTGRAYEQYF.

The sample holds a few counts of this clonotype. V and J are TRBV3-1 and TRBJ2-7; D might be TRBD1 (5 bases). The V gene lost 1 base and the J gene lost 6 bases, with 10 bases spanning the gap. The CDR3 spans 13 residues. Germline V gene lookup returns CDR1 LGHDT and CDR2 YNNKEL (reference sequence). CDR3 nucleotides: TGTGCCAGCAGCCAAGGTGGCAGGGTCGAGCAGTACTTC. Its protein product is CASSQGGRVEQYF.

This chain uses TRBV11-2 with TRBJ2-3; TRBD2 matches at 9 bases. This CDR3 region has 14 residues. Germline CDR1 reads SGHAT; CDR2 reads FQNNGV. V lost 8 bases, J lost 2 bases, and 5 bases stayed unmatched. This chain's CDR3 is CASARGGNTDTQYF. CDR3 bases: TGTGCCAGCGCGCGGGGGGGGAACACAGATACGCAGTATTTT.

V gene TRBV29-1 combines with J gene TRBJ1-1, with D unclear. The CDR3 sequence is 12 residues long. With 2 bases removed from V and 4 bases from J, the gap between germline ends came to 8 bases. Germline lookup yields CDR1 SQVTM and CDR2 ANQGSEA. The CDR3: CSVEQTTTEAFF. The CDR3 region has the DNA TGCAGCGTTGAACAGACAACCACTGAAGCTTTCTTT.

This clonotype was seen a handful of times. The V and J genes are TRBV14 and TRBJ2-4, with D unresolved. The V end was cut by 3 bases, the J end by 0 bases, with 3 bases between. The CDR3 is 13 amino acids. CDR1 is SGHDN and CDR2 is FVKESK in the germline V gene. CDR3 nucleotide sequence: TGTGCCAGCAGCCAGGGAGCCAAAAACATTCAGTACTTC. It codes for CASSQGAKNIQYF. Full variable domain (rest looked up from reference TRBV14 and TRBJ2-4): EAGVTQFPSHSVIEKGQTVTLRCDPISGHDNLYWYRRVMGKEIKFLLHFVKESKQDESGMPNNRFLAERTGGTYSTLKVQPAELEDSGVYFCASSQGAKNIQYFGAGTRLSVL.

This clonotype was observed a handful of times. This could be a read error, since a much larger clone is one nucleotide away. The CDR3 coding sequence is TGTGCCAGCAGCGTCACAGGTACGCAGTATTTT. Residues: CASSVTGTQYF. The chain uses TRBV7-2 and TRBJ2-3, with D possibly TRBD1 on 5 matching bases. CDR1 is SGHTA, CDR2 FQGNSA, per germline. This CDR3 comprises 11 residues.

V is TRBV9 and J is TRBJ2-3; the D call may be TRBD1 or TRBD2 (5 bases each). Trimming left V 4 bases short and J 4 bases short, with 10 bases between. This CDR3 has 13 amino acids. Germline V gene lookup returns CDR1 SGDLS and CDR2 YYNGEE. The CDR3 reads CASSRDVPDTQYF. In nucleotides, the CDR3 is TGTGCCAGCAGCCGGGACGTCCCAGATACGCAGTATTTT.

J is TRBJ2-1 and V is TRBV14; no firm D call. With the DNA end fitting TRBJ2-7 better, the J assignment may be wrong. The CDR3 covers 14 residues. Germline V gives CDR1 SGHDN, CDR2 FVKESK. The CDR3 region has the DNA TGTGCCAGCAGCCTGGCACAGCACTACAATGAGCAGTACTTC. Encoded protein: CASSLAQHYNEQYF.

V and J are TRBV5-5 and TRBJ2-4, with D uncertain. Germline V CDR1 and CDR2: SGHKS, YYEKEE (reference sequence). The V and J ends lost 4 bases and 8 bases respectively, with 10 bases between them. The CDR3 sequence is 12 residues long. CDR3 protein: CASSVRSDIQYF. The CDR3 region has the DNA TGTGCCAGCAGCGTCCGGTCGGACATTCAGTACTTC. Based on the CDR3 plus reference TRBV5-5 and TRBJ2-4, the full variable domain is DAGVTQSPTHLIKTRGQQVTLRCSPISGHKSVSWYQQVLGQGPQFIFQYYEKEERGRGNFPDRFSARQFPNYSSELNVNALLLGDSALYLCASSVRSDIQYFGAGTRLSVL.

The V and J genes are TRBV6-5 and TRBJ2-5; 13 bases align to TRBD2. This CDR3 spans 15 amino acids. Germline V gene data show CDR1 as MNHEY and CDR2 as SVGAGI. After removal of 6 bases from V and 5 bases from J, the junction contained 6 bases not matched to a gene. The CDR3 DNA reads TGTGCCAGCAGCCAACCGGGACTAGCGGGGGAGACCCAGTACTTC. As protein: CASSQPGLAGETQYF.

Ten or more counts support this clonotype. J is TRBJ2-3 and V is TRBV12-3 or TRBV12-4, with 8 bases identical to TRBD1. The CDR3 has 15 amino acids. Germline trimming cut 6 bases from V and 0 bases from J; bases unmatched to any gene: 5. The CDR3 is CASSLTGASTDTQYF. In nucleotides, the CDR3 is TGTGCCAGCAGCCTGACAGGGGCTAGCACAGATACGCAGTATTTT.

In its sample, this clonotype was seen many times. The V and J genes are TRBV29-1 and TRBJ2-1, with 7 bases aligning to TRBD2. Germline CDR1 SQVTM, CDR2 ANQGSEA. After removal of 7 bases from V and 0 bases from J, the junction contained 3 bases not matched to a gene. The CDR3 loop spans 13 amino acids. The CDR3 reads CSGGGSSYNEQFF. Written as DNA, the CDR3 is TGCAGCGGGGGGGGTAGCTCCTACAATGAGCAGTTCTTC.

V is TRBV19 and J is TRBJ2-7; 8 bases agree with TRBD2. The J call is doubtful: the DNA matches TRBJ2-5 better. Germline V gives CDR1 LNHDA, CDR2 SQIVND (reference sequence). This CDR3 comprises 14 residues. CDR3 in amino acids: CASTPKNSGATQYF. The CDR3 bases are TGTGCCAGTACCCCAAAGAATAGCGGGGCGACCCAGTACTTC.

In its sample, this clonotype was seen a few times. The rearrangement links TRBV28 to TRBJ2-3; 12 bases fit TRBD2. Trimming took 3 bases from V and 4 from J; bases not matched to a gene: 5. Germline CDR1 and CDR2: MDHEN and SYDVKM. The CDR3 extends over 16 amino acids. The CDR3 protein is CASSFGLAGRADTQYF. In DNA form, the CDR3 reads TGTGCCAGCAGTTTCGGACTAGCGGGAAGGGCAGATACGCAGTATTTT.

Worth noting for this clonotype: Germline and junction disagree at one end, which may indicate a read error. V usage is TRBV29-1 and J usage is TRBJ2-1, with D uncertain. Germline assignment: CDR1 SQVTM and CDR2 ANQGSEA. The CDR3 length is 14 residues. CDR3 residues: CGVDSLTRYNEQFF. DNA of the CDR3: TGCGGCGTTGATTCCCTTACGAGGTACAATGAGCAGTTCTTC.

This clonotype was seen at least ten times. Here the CDR3 reads CASSLDGRSSYNEQFF. The CDR3 nucleotides are TGTGCCAGCAGCTTAGACGGACGGAGCTCCTACAATGAGCAGTTCTTC. This chain connects TRBV7-2 to TRBJ2-1; D remains unclear. CDR1 and CDR2 from the germline V gene are SGHTA and FQGNSA. The V end lost 1 base, the J end lost 0 bases, and 10 bases lay between the germline ends. This CDR3 spans 16 amino acids.

CDR3 residues: CASRVTPGTRGGDTQYF. CDR3 DNA sequence: TGCGCCAGCAGGGTGACCCCCGGGACAAGGGGAGGAGATACGCAGTATTTT. V is TRBV5-1 and J is TRBJ2-3; D might be TRBD1 or TRBD2, each matching 6 bases. This CDR3 contains 17 residues. Germline V lookup: CDR1 SGHRS, CDR2 YFSETQ. Trimming took 5 bases from V and 5 from J, leaving 24 bases between them. Full variable domain (remainder filled in from reference TRBV5-1 and TRBJ2-3): KAGVTQTPRYLIKTRGQQVTLSCSPISGHRSVSWYQQTPGQGLQFLFEYFSETQRNKGNFPGRFSGRQFSNSRSEMNVSTLELGDSALYLCASRVTPGTRGGDTQYFGPGTRLTVL.

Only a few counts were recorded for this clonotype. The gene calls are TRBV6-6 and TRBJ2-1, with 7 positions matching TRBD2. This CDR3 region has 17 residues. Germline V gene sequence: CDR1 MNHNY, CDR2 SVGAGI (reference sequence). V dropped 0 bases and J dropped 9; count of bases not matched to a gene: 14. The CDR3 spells CASSYSIPASTGGEQFF. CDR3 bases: TGTGCCAGCAGTTACTCGATCCCCGCTAGCACGGGAGGTGAGCAGTTCTTC.

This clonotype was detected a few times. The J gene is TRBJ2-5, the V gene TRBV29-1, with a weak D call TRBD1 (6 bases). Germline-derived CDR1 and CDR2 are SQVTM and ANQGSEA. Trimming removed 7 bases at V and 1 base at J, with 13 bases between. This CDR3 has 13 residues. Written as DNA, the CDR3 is TGCAGCGCTAAAGGGGGTCTCCAAGAGACCCAGTACTTC. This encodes CSAKGGLQETQYF.

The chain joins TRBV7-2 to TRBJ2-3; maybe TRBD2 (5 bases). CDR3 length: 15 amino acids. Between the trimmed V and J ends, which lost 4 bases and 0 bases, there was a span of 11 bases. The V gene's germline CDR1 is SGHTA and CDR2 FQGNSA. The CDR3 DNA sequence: TGTGCCAGCAGCTCCCCCGGCGGGAGCACAGATACGCAGTATTTT. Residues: CASSSPGGSTDTQYF.

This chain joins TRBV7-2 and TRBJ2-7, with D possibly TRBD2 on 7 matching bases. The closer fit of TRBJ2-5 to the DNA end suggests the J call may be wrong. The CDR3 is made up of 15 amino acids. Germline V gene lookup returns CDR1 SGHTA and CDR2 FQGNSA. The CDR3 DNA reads TGTGCCAGCAGCTGGGGGGGGCCCCCTGCGGAGACCCAGTACTTC. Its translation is CASSWGGPPAETQYF.

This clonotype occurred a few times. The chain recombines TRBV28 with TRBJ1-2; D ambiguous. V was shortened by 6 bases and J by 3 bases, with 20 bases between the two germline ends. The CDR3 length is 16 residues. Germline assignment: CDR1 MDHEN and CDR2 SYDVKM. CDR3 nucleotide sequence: TGTGCCAGCAGCTCAGGCAAGGGCGTTTACGACTATGGCTACACCTTC. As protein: CASSSGKGVYDYGYTF.

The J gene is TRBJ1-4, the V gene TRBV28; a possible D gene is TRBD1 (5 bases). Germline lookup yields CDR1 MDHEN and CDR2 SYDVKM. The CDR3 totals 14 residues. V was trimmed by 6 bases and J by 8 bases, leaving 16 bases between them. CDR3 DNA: TGTGCCAGCAGCCAACAGGATTGGGAAGAAAAACTGTTTTTT. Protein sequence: CASSQQDWEEKLFF.

In DNA form, the CDR3 reads TGTGCCAGCAGCTTAGAGACCAGGGGGAGAGAAGCTTTCTTT. Translating gives CASSLETRGREAFF. V and J are TRBV7-9 and TRBJ1-1; 7 nucleotides line up with TRBD1. The V gene end was trimmed by 1 base and the J gene end by 8 bases; junction bases not matched to a gene: 7. Germline V lookup: CDR1 SEHNR, CDR2 FQNEAQ (reference sequence). CDR3 length: 14 residues.

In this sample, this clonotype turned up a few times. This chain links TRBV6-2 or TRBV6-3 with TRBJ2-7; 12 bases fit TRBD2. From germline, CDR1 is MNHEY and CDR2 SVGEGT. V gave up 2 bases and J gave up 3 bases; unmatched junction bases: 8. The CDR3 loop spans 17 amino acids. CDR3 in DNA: TGTGCCAGCAGTTACCGAACCACTAGCGGGAGGATCTACGAGCAGTACTTC. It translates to CASSYRTTSGRIYEQYF.

The CDR3 here is CASGGEGGRETQYF. For the CDR3, the DNA is TGTGCCAGCGGGGGGGAGGGGGGAAGAGAGACCCAGTACTTC. The chain combines TRBV25-1 with TRBJ2-5; D is possibly TRBD2 (7 bases). V dropped 8 bases and J dropped 4 bases, with 17 bases sitting between them. Germline V gene lookup returns CDR1 MGHDK and CDR2 SYGVNS. The CDR3 consists of 14 residues.

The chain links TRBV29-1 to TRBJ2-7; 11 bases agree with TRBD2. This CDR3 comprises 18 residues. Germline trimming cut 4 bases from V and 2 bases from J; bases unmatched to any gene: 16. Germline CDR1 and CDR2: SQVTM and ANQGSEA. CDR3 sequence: CSVVTRASGGNGAYEQYF. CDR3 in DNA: TGCAGCGTTGTGACTAGGGCTAGCGGGGGGAACGGGGCCTACGAGCAGTACTTC.

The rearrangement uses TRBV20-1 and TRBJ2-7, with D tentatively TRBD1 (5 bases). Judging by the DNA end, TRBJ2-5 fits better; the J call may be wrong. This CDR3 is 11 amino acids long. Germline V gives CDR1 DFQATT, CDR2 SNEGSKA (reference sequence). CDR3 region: CSASERGTQYF. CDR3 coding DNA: TGCAGTGCTAGTGAAAGGGGGACCCAGTACTTC.

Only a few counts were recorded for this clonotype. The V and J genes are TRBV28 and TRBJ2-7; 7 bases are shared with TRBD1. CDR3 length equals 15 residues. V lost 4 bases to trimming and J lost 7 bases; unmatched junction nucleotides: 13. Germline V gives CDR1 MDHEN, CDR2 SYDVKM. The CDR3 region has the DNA TGTGCCAGCAGTTCGTCCGGGACAGTTTCTTTTGAGCAGTACTTC. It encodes CASSSSGTVSFEQYF.

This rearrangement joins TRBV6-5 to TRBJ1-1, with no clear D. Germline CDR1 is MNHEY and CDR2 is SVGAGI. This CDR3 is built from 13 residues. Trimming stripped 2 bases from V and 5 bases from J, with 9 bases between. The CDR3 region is CASSYGWRTEAFF. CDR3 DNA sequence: TGTGCCAGCAGTTACGGGTGGCGAACTGAAGCTTTCTTT.

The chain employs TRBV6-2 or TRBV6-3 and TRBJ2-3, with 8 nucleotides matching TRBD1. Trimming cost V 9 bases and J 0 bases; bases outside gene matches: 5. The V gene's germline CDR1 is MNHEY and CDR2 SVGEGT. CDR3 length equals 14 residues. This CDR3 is CASRQGTSTDTQYF. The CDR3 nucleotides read TGTGCCAGTAGACAGGGGACCAGCACAGATACGCAGTATTTT.

The CDR3, as DNA: TGCAGTGCTAGCGGTCGGACAGGGCAGCAGCAGTACTTC. Translated, it gives CSASGRTGQQQYF. The chain joins TRBV20-1 to TRBJ2-4, with TRBD1 matching over 8 bases. The CDR3 spans 13 residues. From germline, CDR1 is DFQATT and CDR2 SNEGSKA (reference sequence). Losses at the gene ends were 3 bases for V and 13 bases for J; bases not matched to a gene: 11.